The 22 T cell receptor beta chains given below trace back to one sample, sequenced in a study of blood T cell repertoires in COVID-19 (TCRdb year 2020). Preparation of the library involved the immunoSEQ multiplex PCR assay. Drawn from immuneACCESS, this table holds only the in-frame rearrangements with V and J called that TCRdb kept. Clones are partly lost; checked studies trace under half to an unresolved V gene and leave the rest unexplained. The sample yields approximately 170,000 clones; 70% to 90% were counted once. The leading ten clones occupy over 7.5% of the sample. Sequencing input: peripheral blood. Every receptor here comes from a man aged 50 to 60 with active or convalescent COVID-19.

The CDR3 sequence is CASSQDPQGLTYGYTF. The CDR3 nucleotides are TGTGCCAGCAGCCAAGATCCGCAGGGGCTCACATATGGCTACACCTTC. The J gene is TRBJ1-2, the V gene TRBV4-2, with D possibly TRBD1 on 6 matching bases. The CDR3 covers 16 residues. V lost 0 bases, J lost 5 bases, and 16 bases lay in between. Germline V gene data show CDR1 as LGHNA and CDR2 as YNFKEQ.

This sequence joins TRBV29-1 and TRBJ1-1; maybe TRBD1 (6 bases). Germline values: CDR1 SQVTM, CDR2 ANQGSEA. The CDR3 loop spans 12 amino acids. V lost 6 bases, J lost 1 base, and 9 bases lay in between. In nucleotides, the CDR3 is TGCAGCGTGAAGACAGGGAACACTGAAGCTTTCTTT. It codes for CSVKTGNTEAFF.

The chain joins TRBV5-1 to TRBJ2-7, with 8 bases aligning to TRBD1. V shed 0 bases, J shed 4 bases, and the junction held 3 bases outside the gene matches. Germline CDR1 reads SGHRS; CDR2 reads YFSETQ. The CDR3 totals 14 residues. Here the CDR3 DNA reads TGCGCCAGCAGCTTGGACCAGGGGGCTTACGAGCAGTACTTC. Its protein product is CASSLDQGAYEQYF.

The V call is TRBV7-3, the J call TRBJ2-1, with TRBD2 matching over 10 bases. V lost 4 bases and J lost 7; bases outside the gene matches: 7. CDR1 and CDR2 (germline): SGHTA, FQGTGA. The CDR3 consists of 15 residues. The CDR3 loop is CASSYSGGAWNEQFF. The CDR3 DNA reads as TGTGCCAGCAGCTACAGCGGGGGGGCTTGGAATGAGCAGTTCTTC.

Ten or more counts support this clone. The chain carries TRBV7-6 and TRBJ2-7; 8 bases match TRBD1. CDR3 length: 15 residues. In germline, CDR1 is SGHVS, CDR2 FNYEAQ. V lost 4 bases and J lost 6; bases outside the gene matches: 11. Here the CDR3 reads CASSSYRQGSGEQYF. The CDR3 coding sequence is TGTGCCAGCAGCTCATACAGACAGGGGTCCGGCGAGCAGTACTTC.

This clone appeared once. A much larger clone sits a single nucleotide away, making a read error possible. This CDR3 is also generated by other DNA sequences in the sample. This rearrangement joins TRBV19 to TRBJ2-1; TRBD2 agrees at 9 bases. The V gene end was trimmed by 5 bases and the J gene end by 8 bases; junction bases not matched to a gene: 10. The germline CDR1 and CDR2 sequences are LNHDA and SQIVND (reference sequence). This CDR3 contains 15 residues. The CDR3 sequence: CASSDSGRALDEQFF. For the CDR3, the DNA is TGTGCCAGTAGTGATAGCGGGAGAGCCCTCGATGAGCAGTTCTTC.

DNA of the CDR3: TGTGCCAGTAGTATGGGACAGGGGGCGGCTGAAGCTTTCTTT. Residues: CASSMGQGAAEAFF. This chain uses TRBV19 with TRBJ1-1; 12 bases are shared with TRBD1. From germline, CDR1 is LNHDA and CDR2 SQIVND (reference sequence). Unmatched junction bases numbered 2, after V lost 3 bases and J lost 6 bases. The CDR3 totals 14 residues.

This clone was found once. V is TRBV14 and J is TRBJ2-5; 7 nucleotides line up with TRBD2. Germline V gene data show CDR1 as SGHDN and CDR2 as FVKESK. The CDR3 length is 14 residues. V trimming: 0 bases; J trimming: 5 bases; junction bases outside the gene matches: 3. The CDR3 region is CASSQERGGETQYF. The CDR3 bases are TGTGCCAGCAGCCAAGAAAGGGGAGGGGAGACCCAGTACTTC.

The rearrangement links TRBV28 to TRBJ1-5; D might be TRBD1 (5 bases). Germline V gene sequence: CDR1 MDHEN, CDR2 SYDVKM. Trimming removed 2 bases at V and 0 bases at J, with 11 bases between. This CDR3 is 16 amino acids long. The CDR3 loop reads CASSLGAGYSNQPQHF. The CDR3 DNA sequence: TGTGCCAGCAGTTTAGGGGCCGGGTATAGCAATCAGCCCCAGCATTTT. The full variable domain, its missing parts supplied by reference TRBV28 and TRBJ1-5, is DVKVTQSSRYLVKRTGEKVFLECVQDMDHENMFWYRQDPGLGLRLIYFSYDVKMKEKGDIPEGYSVSREKKERFSLILESASTNQTSMYLCASSLGAGYSNQPQHFGDGTRLSIL.

This chain connects TRBV6-2 or TRBV6-3 to TRBJ2-1; the D gene is possibly TRBD1 (5 bases). The germline V and J ends were trimmed by 6 bases and 4 bases, with 10 bases remaining between them. Germline values: CDR1 MNHEY, CDR2 SVGEGT. The CDR3 contains 13 residues. CDR3 in DNA: TGTGCCAGCAGCCCGCCAGGGTACAATGAGCAGTTCTTC. This translates into CASSPPGYNEQFF.

The V gene is TRBV5-1, the J gene TRBJ1-1; 11 nucleotides agree with TRBD1. Per the germline V gene, CDR1 is SGHRS and CDR2 is YFSETQ. The V segment lost 2 bases and the J segment 6 bases; nucleotides outside the gene matches: 3. The CDR3 has 14 residues. The CDR3 reads CASSFGQGASEAFF. CDR3 in DNA: TGCGCCAGCAGCTTTGGACAGGGGGCCTCTGAAGCTTTCTTT. Full variable domain (missing parts from reference TRBV5-1 and TRBJ1-1): KAGVTQTPRYLIKTRGQQVTLSCSPISGHRSVSWYQQTPGQGLQFLFEYFSETQRNKGNFPGRFSGRQFSNSRSEMNVSTLELGDSALYLCASSFGQGASEAFFGQGTRLTVV.

The table lists this clone with a count of one. This chain uses TRBV19 with TRBJ1-5; D possibly corresponds to TRBD1 (6 bases). V lost 5 bases and J 3 bases, leaving 11 bases between the germline ends. The CDR3 extends over 14 amino acids. In germline, CDR1 is LNHDA, CDR2 SQIVND (reference sequence). In DNA, the CDR3 is TGTGCCAGTAGTCGAGACAGGACCAATCAGCCCCAGCATTTT. It translates to CASSRDRTNQPQHF.

The V and J genes are TRBV24-1 and TRBJ2-3; 8 bases agree with TRBD2. Germline CDR1 KGHDR, CDR2 SFDVKD. The V and J ends lost 4 bases and 4 bases, in that order; junction bases with no gene match: 3. The CDR3 is 14 residues long. The CDR3 loop reads CATSEPRGADTQYF. The CDR3 DNA sequence: TGTGCCACCAGTGAGCCGCGGGGGGCAGATACGCAGTATTTT.

This rearrangement joins TRBV7-9 to TRBJ1-2; the match to TRBD1 covers 9 bases. From germline, CDR1 is SEHNR and CDR2 FQNEAQ (reference sequence). The CDR3 is 15 amino acids. V lost 5 bases to trimming and J lost 2 bases; unmatched junction nucleotides: 6. The DNA for the CDR3 is TGTGCCAGCAGCCAAACAGGGGGCGGCAACTATGGCTACACCTTC. Translation: CASSQTGGGNYGYTF. Looking up the rest from reference TRBV7-9 and TRBJ1-2 gives the full variable domain: DTGVSQNPRHKITKRGQNVTFRCDPISEHNRLYWYRQTLGQGPEFLTYFQNEAQLEKSRLLSDRFSAERPKGSFSTLEIQRTEQGDSAMYLCASSQTGGGNYGYTFGSGTRLTVV.

The chain recombines TRBV11-1 with TRBJ2-3, with 8 bases that match TRBD1. Germline V lookup: CDR1 SGHAT, CDR2 FQDESV (reference sequence). The CDR3 totals 16 residues. V lost 2 bases and J lost 1; bases outside the gene matches: 5. CDR3: CASSLRTGQGTDTQYF. The CDR3 DNA sequence: TGTGCCAGCAGCTTAAGGACGGGACAGGGCACAGATACGCAGTATTTT.

The chain combines TRBV5-1 with TRBJ1-6, with TRBD1 matching 7 bases. The CDR3 is 14 amino acids. The germline V gene encodes CDR1 SGHRS and CDR2 YFSETQ. J lost 9 bases, V lost 5 bases, and 8 bases had no gene match. CDR3 coding DNA: TGCGCCAGCAGTCATGGACAGGACAGTTCACCCCTCCACTTT. Translated: CASSHGQDSSPLHF.

The chain carries TRBV11-3 and TRBJ2-7, with D perhaps matching TRBD1 (6 bases). This CDR3 is built from 14 residues. Germline loops: CDR1 SGHNT, CDR2 YENEEA. V was cut by 1 base and J by 3 bases, with 10 bases left in between. The CDR3 DNA is TGTGCCAGCAGCTTAGGAACAGGGAGCTACGAGCAGTACTTC. Its protein product is CASSLGTGSYEQYF. Filled out from reference TRBV11-3 and TRBJ2-7, the complete variable domain reads EAGVVQSPRYKIIEKKQPVAFWCNPISGHNTLYWYLQNLGQGPELLIRYENEEAVDDSQLPKDRFSAERLKGVDSTLKIQPAELGDSAVYLCASSLGTGSYEQYFGPGTRLTVT.

The chain is built from TRBV19 and TRBJ2-1; possible D gene TRBD2, 6 bases. The length of the CDR3 is 15 residues. The germline V gene has CDR1 LNHDA and CDR2 SQIVND (reference sequence). The V gene lost 3 bases and the J gene lost 6 bases, with 15 bases spanning the gap. The CDR3: CASSIGPFSGNEQFF. The CDR3, as DNA: TGTGCCAGTAGTATTGGGCCCTTTAGCGGCAATGAGCAGTTCTTC.

The rearrangement links TRBV18 to TRBJ2-3; D is perhaps TRBD2 (5 bases). V lost 2 bases, J lost 11 bases, and 14 bases lay in between. Germline CDR1 is KGHSH and CDR2 is LQKENI. The CDR3 runs 13 residues. CDR3 DNA: TGTGCCAGCTCACCATCCCGGGGTTTGGGGCAGTATTTT. It codes for CASSPSRGLGQYF.

The J gene is TRBJ2-4, the V gene TRBV23-1; D is unresolved. TRBV23-1 is classed as an ORF, of uncertain function. The V end was cut by 11 bases, the J end by 10 bases, with 9 bases between. This CDR3 region has 9 residues. The chain's CDR3 is CAPRGIQYF. The CDR3 DNA follows: TGCGCCCCCCGCGGTATTCAGTACTTC.

The chain couples TRBV27 to TRBJ2-7; 9 positions match TRBD1. Germline V gene sequence: CDR1 MNHEY, CDR2 SMNVEV (reference sequence). V gave up 3 bases and J gave up 4 bases; unmatched junction bases: 4. The CDR3 covers 14 residues. CDR3 DNA: TGTGCCAGCAGTTTTGGGACAGGGCAATACGAGCAGTACTTC. Amino acids: CASSFGTGQYEQYF.

J is TRBJ1-2 and V is TRBV29-1; perhaps TRBD1 as D (6 bases). V was shortened by 5 bases and J by 9 bases, with 16 bases between the two germline ends. Germline loops: CDR1 SQVTM, CDR2 ANQGSEA. The CDR3 is 12 amino acids. CDR3 DNA: TGCAGCGTTCCGACCGAAGGGGGAAGCTACACCTTC. Protein: CSVPTEGGSYTF. Full variable domain (missing parts from reference TRBV29-1 and TRBJ1-2): SAVISQKPSRDICQRGTSLTIQCQVDSQVTMMFWYRQQPGQSLTLIATANQGSEATYESGFVIDKFPISRPNLTFSTLTVSNMSPEDSSIYLCSVPTEGGSYTFGSGTRLTVV.